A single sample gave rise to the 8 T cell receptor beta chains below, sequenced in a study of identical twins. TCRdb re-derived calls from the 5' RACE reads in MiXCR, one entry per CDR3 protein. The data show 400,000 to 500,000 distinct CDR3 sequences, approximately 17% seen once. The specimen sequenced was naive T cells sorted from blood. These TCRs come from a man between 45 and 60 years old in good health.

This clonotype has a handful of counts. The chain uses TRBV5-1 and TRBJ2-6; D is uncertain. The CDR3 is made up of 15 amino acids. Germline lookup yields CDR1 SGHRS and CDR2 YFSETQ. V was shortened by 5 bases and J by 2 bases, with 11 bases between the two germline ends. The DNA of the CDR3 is TGCGCCAGCAGTAAGCTGGAACCTGGGGCCAACGTCCTGACTTTC. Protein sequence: CASSKLEPGANVLTF.

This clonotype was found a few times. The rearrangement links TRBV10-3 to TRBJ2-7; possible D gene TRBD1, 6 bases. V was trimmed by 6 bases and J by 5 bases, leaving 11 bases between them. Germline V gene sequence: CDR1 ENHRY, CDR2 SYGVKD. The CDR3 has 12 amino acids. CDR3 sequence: CAIRGAADEQYF. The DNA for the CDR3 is TGTGCCATCAGGGGGGCAGCGGACGAGCAGTACTTC.

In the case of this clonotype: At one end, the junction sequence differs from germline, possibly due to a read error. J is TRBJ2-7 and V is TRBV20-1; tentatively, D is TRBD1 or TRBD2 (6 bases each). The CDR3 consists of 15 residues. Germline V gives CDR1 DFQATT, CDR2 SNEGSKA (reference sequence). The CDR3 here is CSSRKGGREVYEQYF. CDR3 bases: TGCAGTTCTAGAAAGGGGGGCAGGGAGGTCTACGAGCAGTACTTC.

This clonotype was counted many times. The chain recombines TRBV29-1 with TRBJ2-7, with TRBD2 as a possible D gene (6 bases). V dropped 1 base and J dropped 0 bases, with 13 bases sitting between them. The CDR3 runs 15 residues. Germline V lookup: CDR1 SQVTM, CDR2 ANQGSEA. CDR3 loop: CSVEVAAGTSYEQYF. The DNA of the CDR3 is TGCAGCGTTGAAGTAGCGGCAGGGACCTCCTACGAGCAGTACTTC.

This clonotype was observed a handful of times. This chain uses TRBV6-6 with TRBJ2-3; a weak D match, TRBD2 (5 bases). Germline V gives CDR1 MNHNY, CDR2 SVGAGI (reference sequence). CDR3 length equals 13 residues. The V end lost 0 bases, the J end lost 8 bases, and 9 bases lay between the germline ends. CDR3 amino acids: CASSYSSGVTQYF. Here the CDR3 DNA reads TGTGCCAGCAGTTACTCTTCCGGGGTTACGCAGTATTTT.

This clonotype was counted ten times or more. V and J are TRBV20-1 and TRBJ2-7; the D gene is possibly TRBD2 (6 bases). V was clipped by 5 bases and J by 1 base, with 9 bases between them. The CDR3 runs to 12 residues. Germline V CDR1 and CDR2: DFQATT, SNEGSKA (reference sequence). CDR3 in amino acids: CSAYGTSYEQYF. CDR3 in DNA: TGCAGTGCTTACGGGACTTCCTACGAGCAGTACTTC.

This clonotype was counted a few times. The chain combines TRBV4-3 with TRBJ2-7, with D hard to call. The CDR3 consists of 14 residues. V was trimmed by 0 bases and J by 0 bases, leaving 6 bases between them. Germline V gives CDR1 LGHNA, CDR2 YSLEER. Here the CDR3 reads CASSQEPSSYEQYF. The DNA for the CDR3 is TGCGCCAGCAGCCAAGAACCCAGCTCCTACGAGCAGTACTTC.

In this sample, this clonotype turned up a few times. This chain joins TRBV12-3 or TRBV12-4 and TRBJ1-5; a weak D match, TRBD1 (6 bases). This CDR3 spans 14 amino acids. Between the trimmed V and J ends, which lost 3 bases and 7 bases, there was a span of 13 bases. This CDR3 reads CASSFSGVWQPQHF. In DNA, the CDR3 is TGTGCCAGCAGTTTTTCAGGGGTGTGGCAGCCCCAGCATTTT.